This T cell receptor beta chain was retrieved from a study of blood T cell repertoires in COVID-19. About the research overall: The samples span acute and convalescent COVID-19 from the United States, Italy and Spain. T cells, B-cell-depleted T cells, or PBMCs supplied cDNA or gDNA.

The V gene's germline CDR1 is SNHLY and CDR2 FYNNEI. Trimming took 7 bases from V and 9 from J, leaving 13 bases between them. The CDR3 consists of 12 residues. In the original workflow: Reference gene primers were amplified, and this amplification served to estimate nucleated cell counts. The assay was immunoSEQ multiplex PCR, and TCRdb's table has in-frame clones only and misses some. V and J calls and clone size are those listed in that table; D and trimming were worked out from the DNA. The table includes about 320,000 clones, around 83% detected once. V usage is TRBV2 and J usage is TRBJ2-1; D not resolved. The sample comprised peripheral blood. This TCR derives from a woman aged 50 to 60 with acute or convalescent COVID-19. The CDR3 region is CASTEYRVEQFF. In nucleotides, the CDR3 is TGTGCCAGCACCGAGTACCGGGTTGAGCAGTTCTTC.